Given below is one T cell receptor beta chain in context. What it binds is unknown. The study ran its PCR with 60 Vbeta and 13 Jbeta primers. Clones were sequenced by immunoSEQ multiplex PCR, and TCRdb holds only the in-frame ones, with some missing. The table has about 150,000 clones, approximately 86% seen once. This entry belongs to a study of cytomegalovirus exposure and HLA in healthy donors. Study-wide results and caveats: Highly shared variants forming one cluster were likely a sequencing artifact. In the analysis, some V segments, TRBV6-2 and TRBV6-3 included, were excluded as indistinguishable.

The trim removed 2 bases at V and 1 base at J, leaving 7 bases unmatched. The length of the CDR3 is 17 residues. CDR1 is SGHTS and CDR2 is YDEGEE in the germline V gene. The receptor was isolated from a woman aged 50 to 60 in good health and CMV-seropositive. The material sequenced was PBMCs. The rearrangement uses TRBV5-8 and TRBJ2-1, with 9 bases lining up with TRBD2. In DNA, the CDR3 is TGTGCCAGCAGCTTCGGGGGACTAGCAGGGTCCTACAATGAGCAGTTCTTC. This translates into CASSFGGLAGSYNEQFF. Drawing the rest from reference TRBV5-8 and TRBJ2-1, the complete variable domain is EAGVTQSPTHLIKTRGQQATLRCSPISGHTSVYWYQQALGLGLQFLLWYDEGEERNRGNFPPRFSGRQFPNYSSELNVNALELEDSALYLCASSFGGLAGSYNEQFFGPGTRLTVL.